Below, 9 T cell receptor beta chains from the same sample are listed, as sequenced in a study of cytomegalovirus exposure and HLA in healthy donors (dated by TCRdb to about 2017). The library was made by the immunoSEQ multiplex PCR assay. For the multiplex PCR, a mixture combining 60 forward primers for TCR Vbeta segments and 13 reverse primers for TCR Jbeta segments was used. The table comes from immuneACCESS by way of TCRdb, which keeps in-frame sequences with V and J called. Part of the clones is missing from these tables; in studies checked, under half for an unresolved V gene and the rest for unknown reasons. The sample yields about 140,000 clones; approximately 80% were counted once. The top ten hold 1.5% to 2% of the sample. Sequenced sample: PBMCs. These receptors all stem from a woman aged 40 to 50 in good health and CMV-seronegative.

The J gene is TRBJ2-7, the V gene TRBV7-8, with TRBD2 as a possible D gene (6 bases). The J call may be in error: the DNA end matches TRBJ2-5 better. The CDR3 runs to 15 residues. Germline V gene sequence: CDR1 SGHVS, CDR2 FQNEAQ. The CDR3 loop reads CASSLGLAPQETQYF. In nucleotides, the CDR3 is TGTGCCAGCAGCTTAGGGCTAGCGCCCCAAGAGACCCAGTACTTC.

Only a few counts were recorded for this clone. This sequence joins TRBV5-1 and TRBJ2-7, with 8 bases aligning to TRBD1. Trimming cost V 1 base and J 2 bases; bases outside gene matches: 2. The CDR3 runs 14 residues. From germline, CDR1 is SGHRS and CDR2 YFSETQ. The CDR3 region is CASSLRRGPYEQYF. For the CDR3, the DNA is TGCGCCAGCAGCTTGCGCAGGGGGCCCTACGAGCAGTACTTC.

The gene calls are TRBV7-2 and TRBJ2-5; D unclear. V was clipped by 6 bases and J by 5 bases, with 13 bases between them. The CDR3 has 13 amino acids. CDR1 and CDR2 (germline): SGHTA, FQGNSA. CDR3 protein: CASSLSQAETQYF. Written as DNA, the CDR3 is TGTGCCAGCAGTCTTAGTCAGGCGGAGACCCAGTACTTC. The whole variable domain, remainder taken from reference TRBV7-2 and TRBJ2-5, is GAGVSQSPSNKVTEKGKDVELRCDPISGHTALYWYRQSLGQGLEFLIYFQGNSAPDKSGLPSDRFSAERTGGSVSTLTIQRTQQEDSAVYLCASSLSQAETQYFGPGTRLLVL.

J is TRBJ1-5 and V is TRBV18, with 10 bases identical to TRBD1. The CDR3 is 16 amino acids. CDR1 is KGHSH and CDR2 is LQKENI in the germline V gene. The junction had 7 bases not matched to a gene; V was cut back by 1 base and J by 7 bases. CDR3 in DNA: TGTGCCAGCTCACCACGGGGACAGGGGAAATACCAGCCCCAGCATTTT. Its protein is CASSPRGQGKYQPQHF.

The chain couples TRBV27 to TRBJ1-1; TRBD1 aligns across 9 bases. The CDR3 spans 20 residues. Germline CDR1 and CDR2: MNHEY and SMNVEV (reference sequence). V lost 4 bases, J lost 1 base, and 19 bases stayed unmatched. The CDR3 DNA reads as TGTGCCAGCAGTTCGCTTTCTTCCGGGACAGGGATATATCCGAACACTGAAGCTTTCTTT. This encodes CASSSLSSGTGIYPNTEAFF.

The CDR3 DNA follows: TGTGCCAGCAGCTTACGGGAACGGATGAATGAAAAACTGTTTTTT. It specifies CASSLRERMNEKLFF. This chain uses TRBV7-9 with TRBJ1-4; D ambiguous. The germline V gene has CDR1 SEHNR and CDR2 FQNEAQ (reference sequence). The CDR3 spans 15 residues. Trimming left V 2 bases short and J 5 bases short, with 12 bases between.

This clone was observed a few times. The chain links TRBV28 to TRBJ1-3; maybe TRBD1 (5 bases). This CDR3 comprises 15 residues. V was clipped by 4 bases and J by 4 bases, with 14 bases between them. Germline V gene data show CDR1 as MDHEN and CDR2 as SYDVKM. For the CDR3, the DNA is TGTGCCAGCAGTTCCACCCAGGGTCCCGGAAACACCATATATTTT. Protein sequence: CASSSTQGPGNTIYF.

The J gene is TRBJ2-7, the V gene TRBV27, with 12 bases lining up with TRBD1. CDR1 is MNHEY and CDR2 is SMNVEV in the germline V gene (reference sequence). V shed 6 bases and J 5 bases; nucleotides not matched to a gene: 8. The length of the CDR3 is 15 residues. The CDR3 spells CASRTSGTGGHEQYF. For the CDR3, the DNA is TGTGCCAGCAGAACTAGCGGGACAGGGGGCCACGAGCAGTACTTC.

This clone has a single count. V and J are TRBV6-6 and TRBJ2-3, with 10 positions matching TRBD2. V lost 6 bases to trimming and J lost 3 bases; unmatched junction nucleotides: 9. Germline-derived CDR1 and CDR2 are MNHNY and SVGAGI (reference sequence). The CDR3 has 16 residues. CDR3 coding DNA: TGTGCCAGCAGACCCGCTAGCGGGAGTGTGACAGATACGCAGTATTTT. Its translation is CASRPASGSVTDTQYF.